The entry that follows covers one TCR beta chain sequence. The antigen remains undetermined. CDR3 size: 14 residues. Germline V CDR1 and CDR2: DFQATT, SNEGSKA (reference sequence). TCRdb reprocessed the 5' RACE reads and reports one entry per CDR3 protein, with no DNA. Its listing shows 200,000 to 300,000 distinct CDR3 sequences. The data were taken from a study of T cells expressing NK-cell markers. About the research overall: The eight sequenced donors comprised seven who were HCMV-seropositive and one who was seronegative.

Study results and limitations: Whether the expanded NKG2C+ T cell clones recognized HCMV remained unclear.

What was sequenced was blood T cells: a sorted CD56 or NKG2C T cell subset, CD4+ or CD8+ T cells, or bulk PBMC T cells (not recorded which). The source of this sequence is a man aged 18 to 35 in good health. The rearrangement uses TRBV20-1 and TRBJ2-3. CDR3 sequence: CSAKSILSTDTQYF.